This TCR beta chain came from a study of T cells in tuberculosis. On the study more broadly: The T cells targeted glucose monomycolate, a mycobacterial lipid, via CD1B. Study-level results: Low-affinity CD1B-GMM tetramer-binding T cells may have been missed.

This clone was found a few times. The sample has other DNA sequences that encode this CDR3 too. Repertoires were generated with immunoSEQ multiplex PCR, while TCRdb's copy carries only in-frame clones and drops some. The table includes nearly 60,000 clones, approximately 91% detected once. Thawed, overnight-rested PBMC were stained with GMM-loaded CD1B tetramer, viability dye and anti-CD3, then sorted. The CD1B tetramers carried C32 glucose monomycolate purified from Rhodococcus equi. CD14-expressing monocytes were removed from PBMC before cryopreservation and sorting. About 100,000 tetramer-negative cells were sorted from each donor. The germline gives CDR1 SGDLS, CDR2 YYNGEE. Trimming removed 2 bases from V and 6 bases from J; junction bases left unmatched: 14. The CDR3 length is 17 residues.

The genes are TRBV9 and TRBJ2-7, with 10 bases identical to TRBD2. The sequenced sample consisted of CD1b-GMM tetramer-negative cells sorted from PBMCs. The source of this sequence is an adult woman with latent tuberculosis. CDR3 bases: TGTGCCAGCAGCGTCCCCCCCCAGCCTAGCGGGAGCGGCGAGCAGTACTTC. Translated, it gives CASSVPPQPSGSGEQYF.